The 12 T cell receptor beta chains listed next were all sequenced from one sample in a study of post-analysis software for immune sequencing data (dated by TCRdb to the mid-2010s). The library was built by means of PCR. The reads were generated on an Illumina HiSeq 2500. To reduce PCR and sequencing biases, unique molecular identifiers were built into the TCR beta cDNA libraries. Starting from the raw public reads, TCRdb applied fastp trimming at Q25, assembled clones with MiXCR and retained in-frame beta chains. Rows merge per CDR3 protein into single entries with the most common DNA and genes. The sample data list roughly 540,000 distinct CDR3 sequences, and around a third of these were observed just once. The top ten clonotypes cover under 7% of the sample. Their antigens are not known. Broad study findings and their caveats: Roughly 5 TRBV segments, including TRBV5-6, TRBV5-1 and TRBV20-1, were significantly more frequent in patients than controls.

The sequencing sample was made of blood. Receptors were obtained from a girl younger than 18 with multiple sclerosis.

This clonotype was seen more than once but under ten times. This sequence joins TRBV6-5 and TRBJ2-5; tentatively, D is TRBD1 (6 bases). The CDR3 consists of 15 residues. The V gene lost 5 bases and the J gene lost 0 bases, with 13 bases spanning the gap. Germline V lookup: CDR1 MNHEY, CDR2 SVGAGI. CDR3 coding DNA: TGTGCCAGCAGTAACCGGGACACCTACCAAGAGACCCAGTACTTC. Its protein is CASSNRDTYQETQYF.

The chain combines TRBV19 with TRBJ2-3; maybe TRBD1 (6 bases). CDR3 length equals 16 residues. Germline V gene sequence: CDR1 LNHDA, CDR2 SQIVND (reference sequence). The V and J ends lost 7 bases and 0 bases respectively, with 17 bases between them. The CDR3 loop is CASTNEVGTSTDTQYF. CDR3 DNA sequence: TGTGCCAGTACCAACGAAGTGGGGACAAGCACAGATACGCAGTATTTT.

This clonotype was seen many times. V is TRBV20-1 and J is TRBJ2-1; 9 bases are a match to TRBD2. The V and J ends lost 3 bases and 2 bases, in that order; junction bases with no gene match: 8. CDR1 is DFQATT, CDR2 SNEGSKA, per germline (reference sequence). This CDR3 is built from 16 residues. The CDR3 is CSASTLAGRTYNEQFF. In nucleotides, the CDR3 is TGCAGTGCTAGCACCCTAGCGGGGCGTACCTACAATGAGCAGTTCTTC.

Comment on this clonotype: With a much larger clone just one base away, this may be a read error. The chain has TRBV12-3 or TRBV12-4 and TRBJ1-6; the match to TRBD1 covers 7 bases. V lost 6 bases and J lost 7; bases outside the gene matches: 6. There are 14 residues in the CDR3. CDR3 in amino acids: CASSPGTENSPLHF. In DNA, the CDR3 is TGTGCCAGCAGCCCCGGGACAGAGAATTCACCCCTCCACTTT.

V usage is TRBV5-1 and J usage is TRBJ2-2, with a weak D call TRBD1 (6 bases). The CDR3 is made up of 16 amino acids. The V gene's germline CDR1 is SGHRS and CDR2 YFSETQ. Between the trimmed V and J ends, which lost 2 bases and 8 bases, there was a span of 19 bases. In DNA form, the CDR3 reads TGCGCCAGCAGCTTTTCGACAGGTTGGGGTCCGGGGGAGCTGTTTTTT. The encoded protein is CASSFSTGWGPGELFF.

J is TRBJ2-1 and V is TRBV7-3, with TRBD1 matching 7 bases. Unmatched junction bases numbered 1, after V lost 4 bases and J lost 4 bases. The germline V gene encodes CDR1 SGHTA and CDR2 FQGTGA. The CDR3 is 13 amino acids. Here the CDR3 DNA reads TGTGCCAGCAGCTCGGACAGGTACAATGAGCAGTTCTTC. This sequence encodes CASSSDRYNEQFF.

The chain links TRBV6-5 to TRBJ2-3; D is ambiguous. CDR1 MNHEY and CDR2 SVGAGI come from the germline V gene. The CDR3 is made up of 13 amino acids. The ends were cut back, 7 bases at V and 2 bases at J, with 10 bases in the middle. DNA for the CDR3: TGTGCCAGCAAGGAGATCGTCACAGATACGCAGTATTTT. It specifies CASKEIVTDTQYF.

With respect to this clonotype: Germline and junction disagree at one end, which may indicate a read error. This chain joins TRBV13 and TRBJ1-6; a weak D match, TRBD1 (5 bases). Per germline, CDR1 PRHDT and CDR2 FYEKMQ (reference sequence). The CDR3 runs to 15 residues. CDR3 nucleotides: TGTGCCAGCAGCCAGGGCACCTCCTATAATTCACCCCTCTACTTT. Translated: CASSQGTSYNSPLYF.

This clonotype was seen only a few times. The V call is TRBV12-3 or TRBV12-4, the J call TRBJ2-3, with D perhaps TRBD1 (6 bases). This CDR3 has 15 amino acids. Trimming cost V 7 bases and J 3 bases, with 17 bases left between them. Written as DNA, the CDR3 is TGTGCCAGCATCCTTGGGTCAGGGGAGACAGATACGCAGTATTTT. It is translated as CASILGSGETDTQYF.

As to this clonotype: An end of the junction differs from the germline gene, which may be a read error. The V call is TRBV27, the J call TRBJ1-5, with D uncertain. The CDR3 sequence is 13 residues long. Germline V gene lookup returns CDR1 MNHEY and CDR2 SMNVEV (reference sequence). In DNA form, the CDR3 reads TGTGCCTGCAGTCTTTCGGGTACCGGGCCCCAGCATTTT. This codes for CACSLSGTGPQHF.

This chain connects TRBV18 to TRBJ1-1; D gene uncertain. This CDR3 is built from 12 residues. The V gene lost 6 bases and the J gene lost 1 base, with 6 bases spanning the gap. Germline loops: CDR1 KGHSH, CDR2 LQKENI. The CDR3 sequence is CASSATNTEAFF. The CDR3 nucleotides read TGTGCCAGCTCTGCCACGAACACTGAAGCTTTCTTT. Full variable domain (remainder filled in from reference TRBV18 and TRBJ1-1): NAGVMQNPRHLVRRRGQEARLRCSPMKGHSHVYWYRQLPEEGLKFMVYLQKENIIDESGMPKERFSAEFPKEGPSILRIQQVVRGDSAAYFCASSATNTEAFFGQGTRLTVV.

The chain couples TRBV12-3 or TRBV12-4 to TRBJ1-1; TRBD1 might be the D (5 bases). V was pared by 7 bases and J by 3 bases, with 21 bases between. This CDR3 region has 16 residues. The CDR3 DNA follows: TGTGCCAGCACCCTAATCTCGGGGGGTGGGGACACTGAAGCTTTCTTT. It translates to CASTLISGGGDTEAFF.